The subject of this entry is one T cell receptor beta chain. The sample is drawn from a study of CD8+ T cells in alopecia areata. Treatment specified: oral pan-JAK inhibitor, 5-10 mg twice daily. Patients with alopecia areata provided lesional scalp punch biopsies as well as peripheral blood. Investigators isolated RNA and reverse transcribed it into cDNA to act as the sequencing template. Profiling relied on immunoSEQ multiplex PCR, and the TCRdb table lists in-frame clones only, not all of them. The sample records about 220,000 clones, more than 45% being singletons. Looked up from germline, CDR1 is SGDLS and CDR2 is YYNGEE. This CDR3 comprises 17 residues. The germline V and J ends were trimmed by 0 bases and 4 bases, with 16 bases remaining between them.

This TCR was sampled from a human donor with alopecia areata. The chain carries TRBV9 and TRBJ1-4; D gene uncertain. This specimen was CD4+ T cells sorted from blood, taken at week 4, from a patient treated with tofacitinib. CDR3 protein: CASSVDPSGAINEKLFF. The CDR3 DNA reads as TGTGCCAGCAGCGTAGATCCGAGTGGTGCGATTAATGAAAAACTGTTTTTT.